The clone carrying this TCR beta chain was seen only a few times. What it recognizes is unknown. These data come from a study of identical twins. Study results and limitations: Among monozygotic twins, out-of-frame TCR alpha sharing exceeded what models predicted.

With 0 bases removed from V and 0 bases from J, the gap between germline ends came to 6 bases. The CDR3 extends over 14 amino acids. From germline, CDR1 is MNHEY and CDR2 SVGEGT. TCRdb ran MiXCR on the 5' RACE reads and lists one entry per CDR3 protein. In the table there are about 240,000 distinct CDR3 sequences, about 11% of which are singletons. V and J are TRBV6-2 or TRBV6-3 and TRBJ2-7, with D unresolved. Sample: memory T cells sorted from blood. The sequence came from a man aged 50 or older in good health. The DNA of the CDR3 is TGTGCCAGCAGTTACTCTGAGATCTCCTACGAGCAGTACTTC. It encodes CASSYSEISYEQYF.